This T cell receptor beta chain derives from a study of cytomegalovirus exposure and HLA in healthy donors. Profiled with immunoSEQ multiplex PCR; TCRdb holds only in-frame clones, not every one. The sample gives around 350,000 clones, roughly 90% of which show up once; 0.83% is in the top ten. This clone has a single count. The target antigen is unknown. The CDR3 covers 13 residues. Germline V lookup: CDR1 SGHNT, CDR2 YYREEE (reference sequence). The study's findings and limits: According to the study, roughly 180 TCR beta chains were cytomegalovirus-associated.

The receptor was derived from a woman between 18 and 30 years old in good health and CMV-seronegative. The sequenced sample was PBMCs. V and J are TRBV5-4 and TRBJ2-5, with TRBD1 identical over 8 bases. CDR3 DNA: TGTGCTACCGGGACAGGTAGTCAAGAGACCCAGTACTTC. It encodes CATGTGSQETQYF.